Here is one T cell receptor (beta chain) with its context. The CDR3 consists of 14 residues. Germline V gene data show CDR1 as SGHNT and CDR2 as YYREEE (reference sequence). Deletions cut 0 bases from V and 6 bases from J, with 12 bases between. This record belongs to a study of blood T cell repertoires in COVID-19. For the study at large: COVID-19 samples from acute and convalescent phases originated in the United States, Italy and Spain. Sources were T cells, B-cell-depleted T cells, or PBMCs; the material itself was cDNA or gDNA.

Source study methods: Amplified reference gene primers provided the basis for estimating nucleated cell counts. The protocol was immunoSEQ multiplex PCR, while the TCRdb copy is restricted to in-frame clones and leaves out a portion. D and trimming were read from the DNA, whereas the V and J calls and clone size are those reported in that table. The top ten clones hold 3% of a sample with around 260,000 clones, just over 85% of them seen once. Source material: peripheral blood. The J gene is TRBJ1-2, the V gene TRBV5-4; D is possibly TRBD1 (5 bases). The sequence was obtained from a woman under 40 with active or convalescent COVID-19. CDR3 sequence: CASSLGVGVDGYTF. In DNA, the CDR3 is TGTGCCAGCAGCTTGGGTGTAGGGGTAGATGGCTACACCTTC. Full variable domain (remainder filled in from reference TRBV5-4 and TRBJ1-2): ETGVTQSPTHLIKTRGQQVTLRCSSQSGHNTVSWYQQALGQGPQFIFQYYREEENGRGNFPPRFSGLQFPNYSSELNVNALELDDSALYLCASSLGVGVDGYTFGSGTRLTVV.